This TCR beta chain originates from a study of shared clonotypes between healthy human individuals. CDR1 and CDR2 (germline): SGHRS, YFSETQ. This CDR3 is built from 16 residues. V dropped 2 bases and J dropped 0; count of bases not matched to a gene: 5. Measured with immunoSEQ multiplex PCR; TCRdb has only the in-frame clones, and not every one. The data contain roughly 1,500,000 clones, 95% to 99% of them seen just once; the ten biggest clones take up approximately 0.44%. The TCR originated in a man aged 25-45 years in good health. The chain recombines TRBV5-1 with TRBJ1-1; 9 bases map to TRBD1. Input material: naive CD4+ T cells sorted from blood. This sample's subset: CD45RA+ positively selected. The CDR3 loop is CASSFKQGALNTEAFF. The DNA of the CDR3 is TGCGCCAGCAGCTTCAAACAGGGGGCGTTGAACACTGAAGCTTTCTTT.